This TCR beta chain is drawn from a study of blood T cell repertoires in COVID-19. This CDR3 is built from 15 residues. Trimming stripped 7 bases from V and 4 bases from J, with 19 bases between. The germline V gene encodes CDR1 LGHNT and CDR2 FRNRAP. Sequencing was performed with immunoSEQ multiplex PCR; in TCRdb, only in-frame clones are kept and a portion is missing. The repertoire holds 120,000 to 150,000 clones, with roughly 84% as singletons. The chain uses TRBV12-5 and TRBJ1-1; maybe TRBD1 (5 bases). The sequence was collected from a woman aged 50 to 60 who had been exposed to COVID-19. Sequenced: PBMCs or T cells enriched from blood (not recorded which). The DNA for the CDR3 is TGTGCTAGTGTCCCCCTTATCCCGGGGGGCACTGAAGCTTTCTTT. This codes for CASVPLIPGGTEAFF.